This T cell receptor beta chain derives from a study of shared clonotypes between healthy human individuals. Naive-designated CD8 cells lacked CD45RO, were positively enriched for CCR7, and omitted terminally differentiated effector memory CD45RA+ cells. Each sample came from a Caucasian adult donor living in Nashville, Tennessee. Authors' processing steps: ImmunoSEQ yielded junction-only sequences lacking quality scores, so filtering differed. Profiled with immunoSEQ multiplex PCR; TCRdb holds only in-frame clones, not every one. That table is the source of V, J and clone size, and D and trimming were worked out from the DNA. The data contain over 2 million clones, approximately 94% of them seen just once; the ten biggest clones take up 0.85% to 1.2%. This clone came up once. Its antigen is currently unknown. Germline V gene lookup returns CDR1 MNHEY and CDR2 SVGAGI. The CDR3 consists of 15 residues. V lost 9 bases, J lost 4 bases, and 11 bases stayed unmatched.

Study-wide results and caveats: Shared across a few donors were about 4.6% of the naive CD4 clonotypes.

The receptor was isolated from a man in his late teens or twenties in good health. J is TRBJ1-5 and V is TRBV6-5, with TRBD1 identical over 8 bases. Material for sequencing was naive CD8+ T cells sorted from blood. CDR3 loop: CARPFGQGRNQPQHF. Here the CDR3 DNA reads TGTGCCAGACCATTCGGACAGGGTCGTAATCAGCCCCAGCATTTT.